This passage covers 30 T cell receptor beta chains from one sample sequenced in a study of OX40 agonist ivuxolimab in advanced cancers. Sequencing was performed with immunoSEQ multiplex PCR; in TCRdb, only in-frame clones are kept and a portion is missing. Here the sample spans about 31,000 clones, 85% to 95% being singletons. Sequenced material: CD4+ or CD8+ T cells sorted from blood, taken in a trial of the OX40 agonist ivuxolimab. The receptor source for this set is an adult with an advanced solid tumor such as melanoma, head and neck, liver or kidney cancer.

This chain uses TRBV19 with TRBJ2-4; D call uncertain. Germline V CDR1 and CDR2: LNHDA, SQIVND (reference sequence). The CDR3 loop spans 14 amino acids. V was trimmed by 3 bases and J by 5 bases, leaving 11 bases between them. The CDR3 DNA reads TGTGCCAGTAGTATTGAGTGGCTCGAAAACATTCAGTACTTC. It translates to CASSIEWLENIQYF.

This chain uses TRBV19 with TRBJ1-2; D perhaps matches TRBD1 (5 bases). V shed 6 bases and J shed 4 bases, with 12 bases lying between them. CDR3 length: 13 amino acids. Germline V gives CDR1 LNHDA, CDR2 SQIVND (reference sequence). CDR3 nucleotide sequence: TGTGCCAGTAGCGGGACGGCCAGCTATGGCTACACCTTC. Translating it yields CASSGTASYGYTF.

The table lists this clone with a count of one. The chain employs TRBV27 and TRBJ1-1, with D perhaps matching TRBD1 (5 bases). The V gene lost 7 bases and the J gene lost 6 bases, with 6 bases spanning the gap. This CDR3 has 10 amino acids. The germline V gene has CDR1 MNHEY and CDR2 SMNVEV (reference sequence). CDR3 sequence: CASMGAEAFF. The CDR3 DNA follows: TGTGCCAGCATGGGGGCTGAAGCTTTCTTT.

The CDR3 loop is CASSLSVTDYSPLHF. The CDR3 region has the DNA TGTGCCAGCAGTTTAAGCGTCACAGACTATTCACCCCTCCACTTT. J is TRBJ1-6 and V is TRBV28; D not certain. The CDR3 has 15 residues. V was shortened by 2 bases and J by 8 bases, with 13 bases between the two germline ends. Germline CDR1 MDHEN, CDR2 SYDVKM.

The CDR3 coding sequence is TGTGCCAGCAGTGGGGAGGACAGGGGCGACGGCGAGACCCAGTACTTC. This translates into CASSGEDRGDGETQYF. J is TRBJ2-5 and V is TRBV25-1, with 9 bases aligning to TRBD1. J gave up 5 bases and V 4 bases, and 11 bases lay outside the gene matches. The CDR3 is 16 residues long. CDR1 is MGHDK, CDR2 SYGVNS, per germline.

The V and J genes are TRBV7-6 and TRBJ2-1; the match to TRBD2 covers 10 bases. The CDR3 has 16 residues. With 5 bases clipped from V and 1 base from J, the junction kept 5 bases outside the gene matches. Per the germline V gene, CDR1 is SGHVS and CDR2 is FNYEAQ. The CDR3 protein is CASSNSGGISYNEQFF. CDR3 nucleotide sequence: TGTGCCAGCAGCAATAGCGGGGGGATTTCCTACAATGAGCAGTTCTTC.

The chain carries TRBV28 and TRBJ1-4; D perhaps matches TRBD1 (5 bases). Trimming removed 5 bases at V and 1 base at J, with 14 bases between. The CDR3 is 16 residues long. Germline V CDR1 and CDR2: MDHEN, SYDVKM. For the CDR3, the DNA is TGTGCCAGCAGTCTCCGGGGGGGTATAACTAATGAAAAACTGTTTTTT. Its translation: CASSLRGGITNEKLFF.

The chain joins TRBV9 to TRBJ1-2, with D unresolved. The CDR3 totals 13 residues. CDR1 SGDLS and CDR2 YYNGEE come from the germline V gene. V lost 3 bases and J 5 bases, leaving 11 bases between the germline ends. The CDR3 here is CASSGSQSYGYTF. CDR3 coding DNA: TGTGCCAGCAGCGGATCACAGTCATATGGCTACACCTTC. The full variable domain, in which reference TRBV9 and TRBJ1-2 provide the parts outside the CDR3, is DSGVTQTPKHLITATGQRVTLRCSPRSGDLSVYWYQQSLDQGLQFLIQYYNGEERAKGNILERFSAQQFPDLHSELNLSSLELGDSALYFCASSGSQSYGYTFGSGTRLTVV.

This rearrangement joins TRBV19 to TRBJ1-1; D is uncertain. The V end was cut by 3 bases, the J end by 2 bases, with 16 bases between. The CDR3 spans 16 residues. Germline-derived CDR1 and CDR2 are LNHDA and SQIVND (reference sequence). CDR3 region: CASSIRRFGVNTEAFF. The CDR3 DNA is TGTGCCAGTAGTATTCGTCGGTTCGGGGTCAACACTGAAGCTTTCTTT.

The CDR3 here is CASSYVGVGEQYF. As DNA, the CDR3 is TGTGCCAGCAGTTACGTAGGGGTGGGCGAGCAGTACTTC. The chain combines TRBV6-5 with TRBJ2-7; D may be TRBD1 (5 bases). The CDR3 contains 13 residues. Trimming removed 2 bases at V and 6 bases at J, with 11 bases between. Germline loops: CDR1 MNHEY, CDR2 SVGAGI.

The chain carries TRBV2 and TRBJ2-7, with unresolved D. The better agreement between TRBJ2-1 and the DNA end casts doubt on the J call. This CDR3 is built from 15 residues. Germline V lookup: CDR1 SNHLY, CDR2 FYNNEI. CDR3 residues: CASRNTWSSYNEQFF. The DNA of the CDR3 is TGTGCCAGCAGGAATACATGGAGCTCCTACAATGAGCAGTTCTTC.

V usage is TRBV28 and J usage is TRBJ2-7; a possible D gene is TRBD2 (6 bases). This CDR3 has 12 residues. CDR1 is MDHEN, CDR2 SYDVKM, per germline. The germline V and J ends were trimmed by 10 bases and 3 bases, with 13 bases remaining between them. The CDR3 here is CATSGLNYEQYF. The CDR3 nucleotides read TGTGCCACCTCGGGACTTAACTACGAGCAGTACTTC.

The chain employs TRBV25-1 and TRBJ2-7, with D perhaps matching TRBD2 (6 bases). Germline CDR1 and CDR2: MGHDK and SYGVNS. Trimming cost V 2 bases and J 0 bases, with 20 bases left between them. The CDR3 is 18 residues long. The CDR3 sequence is CASSEIPRGTDLSYEQYF. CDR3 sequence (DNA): TGTGCCAGCAGTGAAATACCACGCGGGACGGACCTCTCCTACGAGCAGTACTTC.

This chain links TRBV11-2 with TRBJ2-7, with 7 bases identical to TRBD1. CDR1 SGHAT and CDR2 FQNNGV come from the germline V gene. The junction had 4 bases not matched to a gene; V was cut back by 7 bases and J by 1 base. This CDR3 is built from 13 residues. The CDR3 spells CASTGQVSYEQYF. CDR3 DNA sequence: TGTGCCAGCACCGGACAGGTTTCCTACGAGCAGTACTTC. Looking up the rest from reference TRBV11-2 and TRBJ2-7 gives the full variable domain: EAGVAQSPRYKIIEKRQSVAFWCNPISGHATLYWYQQILGQGPKLLIQFQNNGVVDDSQLPKDRFSAERLKGVDSTLKIQPAKLEDSAVYLCASTGQVSYEQYFGPGTRLTVT.

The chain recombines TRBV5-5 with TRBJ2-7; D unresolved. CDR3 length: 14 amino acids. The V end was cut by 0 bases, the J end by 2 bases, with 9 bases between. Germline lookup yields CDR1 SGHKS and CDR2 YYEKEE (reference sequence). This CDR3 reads CASSLDDGAYEQYF. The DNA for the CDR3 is TGTGCCAGCAGCTTGGATGACGGCGCCTACGAGCAGTACTTC.

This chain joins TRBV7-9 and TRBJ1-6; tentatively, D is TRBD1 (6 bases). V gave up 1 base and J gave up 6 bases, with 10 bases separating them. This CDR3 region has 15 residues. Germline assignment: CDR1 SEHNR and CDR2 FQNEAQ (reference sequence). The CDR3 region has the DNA TGTGCCAGCAGCTTAGGGCAGGGGTTTAATTCACCCCTCCACTTT. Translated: CASSLGQGFNSPLHF.

DNA of the CDR3: TGTGCCAGCAGCTTAGGAGACTACGAGCAGTACTTC. Residues: CASSLGDYEQYF. The gene calls are TRBV11-2 and TRBJ2-7; unclear D gene. This CDR3 contains 12 residues. Per germline, CDR1 SGHAT and CDR2 FQNNGV. Trimming left V 1 base short and J 3 bases short, with 4 bases between.

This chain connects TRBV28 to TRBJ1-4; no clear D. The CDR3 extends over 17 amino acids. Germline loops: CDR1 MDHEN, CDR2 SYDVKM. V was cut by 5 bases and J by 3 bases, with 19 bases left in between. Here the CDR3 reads CASSNPPDRFSNEKLFF. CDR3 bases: TGTGCCAGCAGTAACCCCCCAGACCGCTTCTCTAATGAAAAACTGTTTTTT.

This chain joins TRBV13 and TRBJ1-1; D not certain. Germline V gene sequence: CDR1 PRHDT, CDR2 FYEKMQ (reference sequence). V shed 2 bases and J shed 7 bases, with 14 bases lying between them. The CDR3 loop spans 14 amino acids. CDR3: CASSLFQPVGEAFF. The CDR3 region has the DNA TGTGCCAGCAGCTTATTCCAGCCCGTTGGTGAAGCTTTCTTT.

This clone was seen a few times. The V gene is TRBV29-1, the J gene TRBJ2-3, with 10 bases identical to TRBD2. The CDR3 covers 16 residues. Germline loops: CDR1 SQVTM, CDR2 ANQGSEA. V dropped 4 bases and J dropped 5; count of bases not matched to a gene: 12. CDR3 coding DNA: TGCAGCGTTGTTCCACTTCTAGCGGGAGCCATAGATACGCAGTATTTT. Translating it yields CSVVPLLAGAIDTQYF.

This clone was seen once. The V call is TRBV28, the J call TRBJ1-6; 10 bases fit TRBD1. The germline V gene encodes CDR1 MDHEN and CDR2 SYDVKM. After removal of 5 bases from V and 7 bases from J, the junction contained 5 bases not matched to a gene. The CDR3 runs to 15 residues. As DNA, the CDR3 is TGTGCCAGCAGTGTGACAGGGGGCGGGAATTCACCCCTCCACTTT. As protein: CASSVTGGGNSPLHF.

DNA for the CDR3: TGTGCCAGCAGCGGGGAAGCCACAGATACGCAGTATTTT. Translating gives CASSGEATDTQYF. The chain uses TRBV5-6 and TRBJ2-3; D call uncertain. The CDR3 extends over 13 amino acids. Looked up from germline, CDR1 is SGHDT and CDR2 is YYEEEE. The ends were cut back, 4 bases at V and 2 bases at J, with 8 bases in the middle. Full variable domain (missing parts from reference TRBV5-6 and TRBJ2-3): DAGVTQSPTHLIKTRGQQVTLRCSPKSGHDTVSWYQQALGQGPQFIFQYYEEEERQRGNFPDRFSGHQFPNYSSELNVNALLLGDSALYLCASSGEATDTQYFGPGTRLTVL.

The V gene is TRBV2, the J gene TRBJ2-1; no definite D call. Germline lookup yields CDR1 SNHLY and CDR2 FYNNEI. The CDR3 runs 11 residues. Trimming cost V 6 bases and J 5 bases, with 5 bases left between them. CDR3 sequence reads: CASRINNEQFF. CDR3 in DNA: TGTGCCAGCAGGATAAACAATGAGCAGTTCTTC. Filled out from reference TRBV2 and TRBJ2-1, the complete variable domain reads EPEVTQTPSHQVTQMGQEVILRCVPISNHLYFYWYRQILGQKVEFLVSFYNNEISEKSEIFDDQFSVERPDGSNFTLKIRSTKLEDSAMYFCASRINNEQFFGPGTRLTVL.

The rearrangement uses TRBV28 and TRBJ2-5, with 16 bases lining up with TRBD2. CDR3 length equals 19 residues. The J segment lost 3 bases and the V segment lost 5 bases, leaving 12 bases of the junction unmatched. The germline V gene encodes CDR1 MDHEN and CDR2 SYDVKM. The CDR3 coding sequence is TGTGCCAGCAGTCCGACCCAAATCGGGACTAGCGGGAGGGAAGAGACCCAGTACTTC. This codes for CASSPTQIGTSGREETQYF.

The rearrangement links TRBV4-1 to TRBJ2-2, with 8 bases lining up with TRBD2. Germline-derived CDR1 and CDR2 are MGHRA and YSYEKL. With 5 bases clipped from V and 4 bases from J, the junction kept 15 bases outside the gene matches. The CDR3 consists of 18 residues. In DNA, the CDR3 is TGCGCCAGCAGCTTACAAGATATCAGCGGGGGTCTCACCGGGGAGCTGTTTTTT. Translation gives CASSLQDISGGLTGELFF.

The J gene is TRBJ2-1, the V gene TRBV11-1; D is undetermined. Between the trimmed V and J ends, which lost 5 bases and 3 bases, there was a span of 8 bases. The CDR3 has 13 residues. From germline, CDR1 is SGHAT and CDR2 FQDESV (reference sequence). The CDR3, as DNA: TGTGCCAGCAGCCCCGCTCTCTACAATGAGCAGTTCTTC. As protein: CASSPALYNEQFF.

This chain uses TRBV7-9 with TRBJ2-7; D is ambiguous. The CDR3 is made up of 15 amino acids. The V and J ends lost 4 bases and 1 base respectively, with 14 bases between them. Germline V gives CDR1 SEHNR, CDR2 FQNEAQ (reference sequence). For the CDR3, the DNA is TGTGCCAGCAGCTCAACAAGGGAAAGGTCCTACGAGCAGTACTTC. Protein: CASSSTRERSYEQYF.

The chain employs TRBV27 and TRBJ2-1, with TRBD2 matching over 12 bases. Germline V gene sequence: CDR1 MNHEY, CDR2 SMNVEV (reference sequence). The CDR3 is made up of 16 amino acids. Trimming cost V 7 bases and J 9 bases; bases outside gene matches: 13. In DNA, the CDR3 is TGTGCCAGCAATCCGATCAGGACTAGCGGGGATAGTGAGCAGTTCTTC. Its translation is CASNPIRTSGDSEQFF.

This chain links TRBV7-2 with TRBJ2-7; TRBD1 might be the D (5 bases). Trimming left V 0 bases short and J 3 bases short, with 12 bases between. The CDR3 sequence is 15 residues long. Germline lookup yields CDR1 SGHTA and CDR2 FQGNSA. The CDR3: CASSLADSKIYEQYF. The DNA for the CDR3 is TGTGCCAGCAGCTTAGCAGACAGCAAGATCTACGAGCAGTACTTC.

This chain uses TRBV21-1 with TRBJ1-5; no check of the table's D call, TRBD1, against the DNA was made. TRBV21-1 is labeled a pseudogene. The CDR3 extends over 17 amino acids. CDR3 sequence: CASSKRRAGGCNQPQHF. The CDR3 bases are TGTGCCAGCAGCAAACGGAGAGCAGGGGGCTGTAATCAGCCCCAGCATTTT.